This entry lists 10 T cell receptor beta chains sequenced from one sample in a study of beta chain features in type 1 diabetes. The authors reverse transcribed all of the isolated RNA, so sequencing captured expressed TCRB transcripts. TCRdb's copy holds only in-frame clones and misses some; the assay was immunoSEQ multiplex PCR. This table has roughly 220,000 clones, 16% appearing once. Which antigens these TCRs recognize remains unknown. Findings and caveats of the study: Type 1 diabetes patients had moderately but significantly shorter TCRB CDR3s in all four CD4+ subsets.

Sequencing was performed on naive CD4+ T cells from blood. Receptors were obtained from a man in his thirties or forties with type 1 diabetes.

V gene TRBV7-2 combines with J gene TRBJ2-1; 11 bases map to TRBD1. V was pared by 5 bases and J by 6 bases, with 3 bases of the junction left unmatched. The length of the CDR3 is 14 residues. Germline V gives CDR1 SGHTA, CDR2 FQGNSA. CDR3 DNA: TGTGCCAGCAGCCCTGGGACAGGGGGCAATGAGCAGTTCTTC. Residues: CASSPGTGGNEQFF.

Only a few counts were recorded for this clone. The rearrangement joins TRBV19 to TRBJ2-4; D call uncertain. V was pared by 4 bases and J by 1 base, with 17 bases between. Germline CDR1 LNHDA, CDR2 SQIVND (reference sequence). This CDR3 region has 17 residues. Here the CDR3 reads CASSNPTFYGAKNIQYF. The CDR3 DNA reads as TGTGCCAGTAGTAACCCGACCTTCTATGGGGCCAAAAACATTCAGTACTTC. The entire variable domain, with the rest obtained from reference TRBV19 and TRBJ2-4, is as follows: DGGITQSPKYLFRKEGQNVTLSCEQNLNHDAMYWYRQDPGQGLRLIYYSQIVNDFQKGDIAEGYSVSREKKESFPLTVTSAQKNPTAFYLCASSNPTFYGAKNIQYFGAGTRLSVL.

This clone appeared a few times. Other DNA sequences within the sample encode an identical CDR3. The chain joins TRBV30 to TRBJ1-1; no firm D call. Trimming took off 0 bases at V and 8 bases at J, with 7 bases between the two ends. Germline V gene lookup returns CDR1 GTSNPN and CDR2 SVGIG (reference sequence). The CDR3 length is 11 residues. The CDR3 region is CAWSVRAEAFF. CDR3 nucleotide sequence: TGTGCCTGGAGTGTAAGGGCAGAAGCTTTCTTT.

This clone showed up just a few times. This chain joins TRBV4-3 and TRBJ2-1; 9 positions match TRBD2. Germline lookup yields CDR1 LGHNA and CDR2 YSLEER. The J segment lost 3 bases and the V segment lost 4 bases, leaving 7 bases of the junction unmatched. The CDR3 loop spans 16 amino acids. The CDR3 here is CASSPRPSGNYNEQFF. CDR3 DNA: TGCGCCAGCAGCCCCCGCCCTAGCGGGAACTACAATGAGCAGTTCTTC.

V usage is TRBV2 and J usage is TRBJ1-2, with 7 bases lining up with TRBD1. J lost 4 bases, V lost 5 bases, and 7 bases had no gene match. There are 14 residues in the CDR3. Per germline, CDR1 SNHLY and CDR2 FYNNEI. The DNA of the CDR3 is TGTGCCAGCAGTTCGCTACAGGGGCTCTATGGCTACACCTTC. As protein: CASSSLQGLYGYTF. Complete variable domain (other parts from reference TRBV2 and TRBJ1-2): EPEVTQTPSHQVTQMGQEVILRCVPISNHLYFYWYRQILGQKVEFLVSFYNNEISEKSEIFDDQFSVERPDGSNFTLKIRSTKLEDSAMYFCASSSLQGLYGYTFGSGTRLTVV.

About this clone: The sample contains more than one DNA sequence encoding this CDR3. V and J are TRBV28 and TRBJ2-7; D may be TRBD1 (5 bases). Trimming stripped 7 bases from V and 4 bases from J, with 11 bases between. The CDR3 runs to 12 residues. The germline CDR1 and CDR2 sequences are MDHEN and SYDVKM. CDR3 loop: CASTIQGYEQYF. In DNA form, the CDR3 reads TGTGCCAGCACCATTCAGGGTTACGAGCAGTACTTC.

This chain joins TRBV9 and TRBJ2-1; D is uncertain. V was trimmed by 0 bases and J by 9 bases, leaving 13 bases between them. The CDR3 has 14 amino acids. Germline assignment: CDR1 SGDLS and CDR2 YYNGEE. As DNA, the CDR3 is TGTGCCAGCAGCGTAGGACTTGTACCGGCTGAGCAGTTCTTC. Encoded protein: CASSVGLVPAEQFF.

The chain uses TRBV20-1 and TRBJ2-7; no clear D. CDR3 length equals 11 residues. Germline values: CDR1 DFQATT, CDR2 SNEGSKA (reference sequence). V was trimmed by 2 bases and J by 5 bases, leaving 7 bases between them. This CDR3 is CSARQVDEQYF. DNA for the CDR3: TGCAGTGCTAGACAGGTGGACGAGCAGTACTTC.

CDR3 amino acids: CSAAGGDEQFF. As DNA, the CDR3 is TGCAGCGCCGCGGGAGGGGATGAGCAGTTCTTC. This rearrangement joins TRBV29-1 to TRBJ2-1; TRBD2 matches at 9 bases. The CDR3 consists of 11 residues. Germline V gene lookup returns CDR1 SQVTM and CDR2 ANQGSEA. With V trimmed by 7 bases and J by 8 bases, 3 bases remained unmatched.

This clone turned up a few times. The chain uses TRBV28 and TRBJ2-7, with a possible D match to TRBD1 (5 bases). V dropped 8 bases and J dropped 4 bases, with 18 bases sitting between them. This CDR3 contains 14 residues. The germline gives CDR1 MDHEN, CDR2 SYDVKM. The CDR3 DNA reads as TGTGCCAGCTGTGCAACAGGATTCCCTTACGAGCAGTACTTC. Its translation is CASCATGFPYEQYF.